This T cell receptor beta chain was sequenced during a study of HIV-infected children after antiretroviral therapy interruption. For the study at large: Recorded EBV and CMV exposure existed for most children. Findings and caveats of the study: Naive CD4+ Gini coefficient rose by interruption end, suggesting clonal expansion.

The length of the CDR3 is 14 residues. Trimming removed 4 bases at V and 1 base at J, with 10 bases between. RNA-based 3' RACE libraries used unique molecular identifiers. A single record per CDR3 protein comes from TCRdb applying MiXCR to the 3' RACE reads. The sample includes approximately 96,000 distinct CDR3 sequences, 6% to 8.5% of them seen just once. At least ten counts were recorded for this clonotype. Its antigen is still unknown. Regarding treatment: PENTA 11 planned treatment interruption arm or continuous ART arm. Naive CD4+ CD45RA+ CD45RO- T cells were sorted from thawed PBMCs. This clonotype was sampled from a pool of human donors with HIV. The chain employs TRBV12-3 or TRBV12-4 and TRBJ1-1, with D unresolved. Sequencing used CD45RA+ CD4+ T cells from PBMCs, pooled from several time points, obtained from a donor given antiretroviral therapy, either interrupted or continuous. The subset is: naive CD4+ CD45RA+ CD45RO- T cells. CDR3 nucleotide sequence: TGTGCCAGCAGTTCACGAGGCGGGAACACTGAAGCTTTCTTT. Its translation: CASSSRGGNTEAFF.